A selection of T cell receptor beta chains follows, all from one sample in a study of T-cell reconstitution after alpha-beta-depleted transplantation in children. TCRdb used MiXCR to reprocess the PCR reads, holding one entry per CDR3 protein. The sample has about a million distinct CDR3 sequences; around 30% are singletons. Material: PBMCs, mostly from graft donor cells, obtained 360 days after TCRalphabeta/CD19-depleted stem cell transplant. All receptors come from a boy younger than two who had a stem cell transplant for SCID, so the T cells may come from the graft donor. Each CDR3 is given with its conserved first and last residue. A D gene is named only where the DNA matches it firmly. Size values are once, few and many counts, or a class for expanded clones, and some rows have none.

size: .; D: .; V: TRBV5-4; J: TRBJ1-6; length: 16; CDR3: CASSFGGKSYNSPLHF; DNA: TGTGCCAGCAGCTTTGGGGGGAAATCCTATAATTCACCCCTCCACTTT
size: .; D: .; V: TRBV9; J: TRBJ2-3; length: 15; CDR3: CASSVGQTSTDTQYF; DNA: TGTGCCAGCAGCGTGGGGCAGACTAGCACAGATACGCAGTATTTT
size: .; D: .; V: TRBV6-1; J: TRBJ1-1; length: 14; CDR3: CASRRDRLNTEAFF; DNA: TGTGCCAGCAGACGCGACCGCCTGAACACTGAAGCTTTCTTT
size: .; D: .; V: TRBV20-1; J: TRBJ2-7; length: 14; CDR3: CSASFRSTTYEQYF; DNA: TGCAGTGCTAGTTTTCGGTCCACAACCTACGAGCAGTACTTC
size: .; D: .; V: TRBV12-3/TRBV12-4; J: TRBJ2-3; length: 14; CDR3: CASSPAGRDQPQYF; DNA: TGTGCCAGCAGTCCGGCCGGCCGGGACCAGCCGCAGTATTTT
size: few; D: .; V: TRBV20-1; J: TRBJ1-5; length: 13; CDR3: CSARKRDDQPQHF; DNA: TGCAGTGCTAGGAAACGGGATGATCAGCCCCAGCATTTT
size: few; D: TRBD1; V: TRBV29-1; J: TRBJ2-7; length: 11; CDR3: CSRQGFTEQYF; DNA: TGCAGTAGACAGGGGTTTACCGAGCAGTACTTC
size: .; D: .; V: TRBV28; J: TRBJ2-7; length: 14; CDR3: CASSRRGPPYEQYF; DNA: TGTGCCAGCAGTCGACGGGGGCCCCCCTACGAGCAGTACTTC
size: few; D: .; V: TRBV6-5; J: TRBJ2-7; length: 12; CDR3: CASSKPGPGQYF; DNA: TGTGCCAGCAGTAAACCGGGACCGGGGCAGTACTTC
size: few; D: .; V: TRBV20-1; J: TRBJ1-1; length: 11; CDR3: CSASYPSEAFF; DNA: TGCAGTGCTAGTTATCCTTCTGAAGCTTTCTTT
size: few; D: .; V: TRBV12-3/TRBV12-4; J: TRBJ2-7; length: 15; CDR3: CASRADRISSYEQYF; DNA: TGTGCCAGCAGGGCCGACAGAATTTCCTCCTACGAGCAGTACTTC
size: .; D: TRBD2; V: TRBV6-5; J: TRBJ2-5; length: 19; CDR3: CASSYPGLAGDLYQETQYF; DNA: TGTGCCAGCAGTTACCCCGGACTAGCGGGGGATCTGTACCAAGAGACCCAGTACTTC
size: .; D: .; V: TRBV6-5; J: TRBJ2-3; length: 17; CDR3: CASSSPLRGGPTDTQYF; DNA: TGTGCCAGCAGTTCCCCCTTGAGGGGGGGGCCCACAGATACGCAGTATTTT
size: .; D: TRBD2; V: TRBV7-6; J: TRBJ2-3; length: 15; CDR3: CASSLLRGEKDTQYF; DNA: TGTGCCAGCAGCTTACTACGGGGGGAGAAAGATACGCAGTATTTT
size: few; D: .; V: TRBV4-1; J: TRBJ1-1; length: 18; CDR3: CASSQKEGAGHKNTEAFF; DNA: TGCGCCAGCAGCCAAAAAGAAGGAGCCGGACATAAGAACACTGAAGCTTTCTTT
size: few; D: .; V: TRBV15; J: TRBJ1-6; length: 16; CDR3: CATSTRGGSANSPLHF; DNA: TGTGCCACCAGCACAAGGGGCGGGTCGGCGAATTCACCCCTCCACTTT
size: .; D: .; V: TRBV19; J: TRBJ2-2; length: 14; CDR3: CASSMSDYTGELFF; DNA: TGTGCCAGTAGTATGAGCGACTACACCGGGGAGCTGTTTTTT
size: few; D: .; V: TRBV12-3/TRBV12-4; J: TRBJ2-5; length: 14; CDR3: CASTQVGDHETQYF; DNA: TGTGCCAGCACACAAGTAGGTGACCACGAGACCCAGTACTTC
size: .; D: TRBD1; V: TRBV12-3/TRBV12-4; J: TRBJ1-1; length: 15; CDR3: CASNSRQGNGTEAFF; DNA: TGTGCCAGCAACTCAAGACAGGGGAACGGGACTGAAGCTTTCTTT
size: many; D: TRBD1; V: TRBV4-1; J: TRBJ2-7; length: 16; CDR3: CASSQEGTGSVYEQYF; DNA: TGCGCCAGCAGCCAAGAAGGGACAGGGTCAGTCTACGAGCAGTACTTC
size: few; D: .; V: TRBV24-1; J: TRBJ2-7; length: 15; CDR3: CATSDNHYPIHEQYF; DNA: TGTGCCACCAGTGACAATCATTACCCCATCCACGAGCAGTACTTC
size: .; D: TRBD1; V: TRBV29-1; J: TRBJ2-7; length: 13; CDR3: CSVEDRGSYEQYF; DNA: TGCAGCGTTGAGGACAGGGGTTCCTACGAGCAGTACTTC
size: .; D: .; V: TRBV20-1; J: TRBJ1-6; length: 14; CDR3: CSASGGSYNSPLHF; DNA: TGCAGTGCTAGCGGGGGCTCCTATAATTCACCCCTCCACTTT
size: few; D: TRBD1; V: TRBV12-3/TRBV12-4; J: TRBJ1-2; length: 13; CDR3: CASSPQGRYGYTF; DNA: TGTGCCAGCAGCCCACAGGGGCGCTATGGCTACACCTTC
size: .; D: TRBD1; V: TRBV30; J: TRBJ2-1; length: 11; CDR3: CAWSGGQGEFF; DNA: TGTGCCTGGAGTGGGGGACAGGGGGAATTCTTC
size: few; D: .; V: TRBV13; J: TRBJ2-7; length: 15; CDR3: CASSLGRKGSYEQYF; DNA: TGTGCCAGCAGCCTAGGTAGGAAGGGCTCCTACGAGCAGTACTTC
size: .; D: TRBD2; V: TRBV5-6; J: TRBJ2-3; length: 15; CDR3: CASSLSLAGRGTQYF; DNA: TGTGCCAGCAGCTTGAGTCTAGCGGGGCGGGGTACGCAGTATTTT
size: .; D: .; V: TRBV6-1; J: TRBJ2-5; length: 15; CDR3: CASSPTWDHRETQYF; DNA: TGTGCCAGCAGCCCAACTTGGGACCATAGGGAGACCCAGTACTTC
size: .; D: TRBD1; V: TRBV10-3; J: TRBJ2-4; length: 14; CDR3: CAIRGDRDPNIQYF; DNA: TGTGCCATCAGAGGGGACAGGGACCCAAACATTCAGTACTTC
size: .; D: .; V: TRBV12-3/TRBV12-4; J: TRBJ2-3; length: 11; CDR3: CASSNPEAQYF; DNA: TGTGCCAGCAGTAACCCCGAGGCGCAGTATTTT
size: few; D: .; V: TRBV5-1; J: TRBJ2-7; length: 13; CDR3: CASSASTAHEQYF; DNA: TGCGCCAGCAGCGCTTCGACAGCCCACGAGCAGTACTTC
size: few; D: .; V: TRBV7-6; J: TRBJ2-1; length: 13; CDR3: CASSLVLYNEQFF; DNA: TGTGCCAGCAGCTTAGTCTTATACAATGAGCAGTTCTTC
size: .; D: .; V: TRBV29-1; J: TRBJ1-1; length: 12; CDR3: CSVVEGGTEAFF; DNA: TGCAGCGTTGTTGAGGGTGGCACTGAAGCTTTCTTT
size: few; D: .; V: TRBV7-9; J: TRBJ1-2; length: 15; CDR3: CASSLEGRSLEGYTF; DNA: TGTGCCAGCAGCTTAGAGGGACGGTCCTTGGAGGGCTACACCTTC
size: once; D: .; V: TRBV4-1; J: TRBJ2-2; length: 16; CDR3: CASSPRTGSYTGELFF; DNA: TGCGCCAGCAGCCCCCGAACCGGGTCCTACACCGGGGAGCTGTTTTTT